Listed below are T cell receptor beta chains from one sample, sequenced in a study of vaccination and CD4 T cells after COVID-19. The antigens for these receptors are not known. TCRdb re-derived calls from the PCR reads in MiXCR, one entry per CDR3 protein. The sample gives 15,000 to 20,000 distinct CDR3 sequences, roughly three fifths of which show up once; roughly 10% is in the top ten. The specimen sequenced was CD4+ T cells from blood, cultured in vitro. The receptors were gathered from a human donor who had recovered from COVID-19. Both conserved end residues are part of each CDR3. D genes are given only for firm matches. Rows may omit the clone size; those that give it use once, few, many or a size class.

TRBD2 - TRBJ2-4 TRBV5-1 TGCGCCAGCGGACCCGGGCGGGCGGGAGAGAACATTCAGTACTTC CASGPGRAGENIQYF
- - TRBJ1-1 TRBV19 TGTGCCAGTAGTATCAGGGACATCGGGAACACTGAAGCTTTCTTT CASSIRDIGNTEAFF
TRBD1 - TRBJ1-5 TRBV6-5 TGTGCCGGCAGTTCACCCCCGACAGGGAAAATGGGCAATCAGCCCCAGCATTTT CAGSSPPTGKMGNQPQHF
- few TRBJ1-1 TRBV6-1 TGTGCCAGCATAGGACATGCGAACACTGAAGCTTTCTTT CASIGHANTEAFF
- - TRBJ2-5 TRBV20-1 TGCAGTGCCAAAATGGATAGCGGTCTCGGGGAGACCCAGTACTTC CSAKMDSGLGETQYF
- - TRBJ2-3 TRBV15 TGTGCCACCAGCAGAGATACAGCCGTTATCGGTTTCACAGATACGCAGTATTTT CATSRDTAVIGFTDTQYF
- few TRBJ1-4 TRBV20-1 TGCAGTGCTACCCTTGGCGGGGTTGATGAAAAACTGTTTTTT CSATLGGVDEKLFF
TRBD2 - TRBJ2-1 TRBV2 TGTGCCAGCAGTTTTCTAGCGGGAGCGAACAATGAGCAGTTCTTC CASSFLAGANNEQFF
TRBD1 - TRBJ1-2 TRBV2 TGTGCCAGCGGGGGACAGGGGGCGCCGGGGAGTGGCTACACCTTC CASGGQGAPGSGYTF
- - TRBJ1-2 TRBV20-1 TGCAGTGTACTCGGGGACACCTTC CSVLGDTF
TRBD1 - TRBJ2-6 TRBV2 TGTGCCACCCCAAAACGGACAGGGGCCAGCTCTGGGGCCAACGTCCTGACTTTC CATPKRTGASSGANVLTF
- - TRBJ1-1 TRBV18 TGTGCCAGCTCACTTCCAGCAGGCACTGAAGCTTTCTTT CASSLPAGTEAFF
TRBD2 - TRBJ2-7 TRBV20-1 TGCAGTGCTAGCCCGGGGGGAGGAGGAGTGGGCTACGAGCAGTACTTC CSASPGGGGVGYEQYF
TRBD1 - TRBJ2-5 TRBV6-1 TGTGCCAGCAGCGGAGTGGGACAGGGAGAGGAGACCCAGTACTTC CASSGVGQGEETQYF
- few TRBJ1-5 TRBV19 TGTGCCAGCTGTACCAAGAACCATCAGCCCCAGCATTTT CASCTKNHQPQHF
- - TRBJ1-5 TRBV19 TGTGCCAGTACCCTAGGGGCGGGGCTTAGCAATCAGCCCCAGCATTTT CASTLGAGLSNQPQHF
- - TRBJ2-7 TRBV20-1 TGCAGTGCCCTTAAGGGGAAAGTGGACGAGCAGTACTTC CSALKGKVDEQYF
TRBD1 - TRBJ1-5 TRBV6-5 TGTGCCAGCAGTTTGCCCGGACAGGGGACCGGAAATCAGCCCCAGCATTTT CASSLPGQGTGNQPQHF
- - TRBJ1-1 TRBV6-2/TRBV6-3 TGTGCCAGCCTCCGAGACAGGAACACTGAAGCTTTCTTT CASLRDRNTEAFF
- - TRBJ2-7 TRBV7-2 TGTGCCAGCAGCTTAACAGGGTCCGAGCAGTACTTC CASSLTGSEQYF
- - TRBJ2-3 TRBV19 TGTGCCAGTAGTGGGGGAGGGGGCGCGACAGCAGATACGCAGTATTTT CASSGGGGATADTQYF
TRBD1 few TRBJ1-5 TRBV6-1 TGTGCCAGCAAAAGGACAGGGAGTGGCAATCAGCCCCAGCATTTT CASKRTGSGNQPQHF
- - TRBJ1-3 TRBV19 TGTGCCTCGATGGGCTCTGGAAACACCATATATTTT CASMGSGNTIYF
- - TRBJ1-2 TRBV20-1 TGCAGTGCTAGAGATCGGTGGGCGCAGGGTTATGGCTACACCTTC CSARDRWAQGYGYTF
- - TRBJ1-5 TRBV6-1 TGTGCCACCACCTTGGGGGGGGGCCATCAGCCCCAGCATTTT CATTLGGGHQPQHF
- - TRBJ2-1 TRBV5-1 TGCGCCAGCAGCTTCAACGCAGGGAGCTCCTACAATGAGCAGTTCTTC CASSFNAGSSYNEQFF
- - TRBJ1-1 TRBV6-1 TGTGCCAGCAAGACCTGGGACACTGAAGCTTTCTTT CASKTWDTEAFF